The source of this TCR beta chain is a study of shared clonotypes between healthy human individuals. Study-level background: Each donor's CD4 naive and CD4 memory cells filled three plates apiece, CD8 naive two, and CD8 memory one.

CDR1 SEHNR and CDR2 FQNEAQ come from the germline V gene (reference sequence). CDR3 size: 10 residues. On this clone: A read error may produce the germline difference seen at one junction end.

Sorted-subset replicate PCRs used 200 ng of genomic DNA. This amount corresponded to about 30,000 T cell genomes. The method was immunoSEQ multiplex PCR; TCRdb's version includes in-frame clones alone and lacks a portion of them. The sample comprises 650,000 to 700,000 clones, 90% of which are singletons, and about a third rests with the top ten. Material for sequencing was memory CD8+ T cells from PBMCs. Indicated subset: CD45RO+ cells pooled with CCR7-negative TemRA cells. The sequence came from a man younger than 35 in good health. Some clones in this sample may be carry-over from other donors' samples. The chain joins TRBV7-9 to TRBJ1-2; weak D call: TRBD1 (6 bases). This CDR3 reads CASSWGDILF. In DNA, the CDR3 is TGTGCCAGCAGCTGGGGGGACATCCTCTTC.